Listed below are T cell receptor beta chains from one sample, sequenced in a study of brain T cells in children with intractable seizures. Some clones are missing from TCRdb's copy, which holds only in-frame ones; the method was immunoSEQ multiplex PCR. The repertoire has thousands of clones, 92% of them found once; the top ten carry roughly 1.8%. Sequenced material: resected brain tissue, taken at surgery. These receptors all stem from a boy under three years old with focal cortical dysplasia and intractable seizures. The CDR3 runs from the conserved cysteine through the conserved F or W. The order of the fields is V gene, clone size, J gene, D gene, CDR3 protein, CDR3 DNA. D genes are given only for firm matches. Rows give clone size only sometimes, using once, few, many, or a class for an expanded clone.

v_gene: TRBV27
abundance: NA
j_gene: TRBJ2-1
d_gene: TRBD2
CDR3aa: CATESGRARNEQFF
CDR3nt: TGTGCCACCGAAAGCGGGAGGGCCAGGAATGAGCAGTTCTTC

v_gene: TRBV6-5
abundance: NA
j_gene: TRBJ2-3
d_gene: NA
CDR3aa: CASSQTGQERPQYF
CDR3nt: TGTGCCAGCAGTCAGACCGGTCAAGAAAGGCCGCAGTATTTT

v_gene: TRBV28
abundance: once
j_gene: TRBJ1-2
d_gene: TRBD1
CDR3aa: CASSLEGAIGYTF
CDR3nt: TGTGCCAGCAGTTTAGAGGGGGCAATTGGCTACACCTTC

v_gene: TRBV5-6
abundance: NA
j_gene: TRBJ1-2
d_gene: TRBD1
CDR3aa: CASSWTGGIDGYTF
CDR3nt: TGTGCCAGCAGCTGGACAGGGGGGATAGATGGCTACACCTTC

v_gene: TRBV7-2
abundance: NA
j_gene: TRBJ1-2
d_gene: NA
CDR3aa: CASSLEGWGGGYTF
CDR3nt: TGTGCCAGCAGCTTAGAGGGGTGGGGTGGTGGCTACACCTTC

v_gene: TRBV7-2
abundance: NA
j_gene: TRBJ1-5
d_gene: NA
CDR3aa: CASSLRGNQPQHF
CDR3nt: TGTGCCAGCAGCCTGCGGGGTAATCAGCCCCAGCATTTT

v_gene: TRBV6-5
abundance: NA
j_gene: TRBJ2-7
d_gene: NA
CDR3aa: CASSYPGDEQYF
CDR3nt: TGTGCCAGCAGTTACCCAGGGGACGAGCAGTACTTC

v_gene: TRBV4-1
abundance: NA
j_gene: TRBJ2-2
d_gene: NA
CDR3aa: CASSQDPFSSGVGELFF
CDR3nt: TGCGCCAGCAGCCAAGATCCGTTCTCGTCGGGTGTCGGGGAGCTGTTTTTT

v_gene: TRBV4-3
abundance: NA
j_gene: TRBJ2-1
d_gene: TRBD2
CDR3aa: CASSFSGIGYNEQFF
CDR3nt: TGCGCCAGCAGCTTTAGCGGGATTGGATACAATGAGCAGTTCTTC

v_gene: TRBV12-3/TRBV12-4
abundance: NA
j_gene: TRBJ2-2
d_gene: NA
CDR3aa: CASSPQWTGELFF
CDR3nt: TGTGCCAGCAGTCCTCAGTGGACCGGGGAGCTGTTTTTT

v_gene: TRBV19
abundance: few
j_gene: TRBJ1-2
d_gene: TRBD1
CDR3aa: CASSPMGRAATGNYGYTF
CDR3nt: TGTGCCAGTAGTCCGATGGGCCGGGCGGCGACAGGGAACTATGGCTACACCTTC

v_gene: TRBV6-5
abundance: NA
j_gene: TRBJ2-3
d_gene: NA
CDR3aa: CASSYSSTNTQYF
CDR3nt: TGTGCCAGCAGTTACTCTTCCACAAATACGCAGTATTTT

v_gene: TRBV19
abundance: NA
j_gene: TRBJ1-1
d_gene: NA
CDR3aa: CASSMGNTEAFF
CDR3nt: TGTGCCAGTAGTATGGGGAACACTGAAGCTTTCTTT

v_gene: TRBV11-2
abundance: once
j_gene: TRBJ2-5
d_gene: NA
CDR3aa: CASSFTRETQYF
CDR3nt: TGTGCCAGCAGCTTCACCCGTGAGACCCAGTACTTC

v_gene: TRBV12-3/TRBV12-4
abundance: NA
j_gene: TRBJ2-7
d_gene: NA
CDR3aa: CASSWAGSYEQYF
CDR3nt: TGTGCCAGCAGTTGGGCCGGATCCTACGAGCAGTACTTC

v_gene: TRBV7-2
abundance: NA
j_gene: TRBJ2-1
d_gene: TRBD2
CDR3aa: CASSLLTSGNNEQFF
CDR3nt: TGTGCCAGCAGCCTACTGACTAGCGGGAATAATGAGCAGTTCTTC

v_gene: TRBV12-3/TRBV12-4
abundance: NA
j_gene: TRBJ1-6
d_gene: NA
CDR3aa: CASSLRQGPLHF
CDR3nt: TGTGCCAGCAGTTTAAGGCAGGGACCCCTCCACTTT

v_gene: TRBV2
abundance: once
j_gene: TRBJ2-7
d_gene: NA
CDR3aa: CASREGRVHEQYF
CDR3nt: TGTGCCAGCAGAGAAGGCAGGGTCCACGAGCAGTACTTC

v_gene: TRBV7-3
abundance: NA
j_gene: TRBJ2-2
d_gene: NA
CDR3aa: CASSFAGALDTGELFF
CDR3nt: TGTGCCAGCAGCTTTGCGGGGGCGCTGGACACCGGGGAGCTGTTTTTT

v_gene: TRBV11-2
abundance: NA
j_gene: TRBJ2-7
d_gene: TRBD1
CDR3aa: CASSADRAYEQYF
CDR3nt: TGTGCCAGCAGCGCCGACAGGGCTTACGAGCAGTACTTC

v_gene: TRBV4-3
abundance: NA
j_gene: TRBJ2-1
d_gene: TRBD2
CDR3aa: CASSLGLAGEDEQFF
CDR3nt: TGCGCCAGCAGTCTCGGACTAGCGGGAGAAGATGAGCAGTTCTTC

v_gene: TRBV14
abundance: once
j_gene: TRBJ2-7
d_gene: NA
CDR3aa: CASSSKPGRGDEQYF
CDR3nt: TGTGCCAGCAGCTCTAAGCCGGGACGGGGAGACGAGCAGTACTTC

v_gene: TRBV11-2
abundance: NA
j_gene: TRBJ2-5
d_gene: NA
CDR3aa: CASSLNSQETQYF
CDR3nt: TGTGCCAGCAGCTTAAACTCACAAGAGACCCAGTACTTC

v_gene: TRBV2
abundance: NA
j_gene: TRBJ2-5
d_gene: NA
CDR3aa: CASTGNLETQYF
CDR3nt: TGTGCCAGCACGGGCAATTTGGAGACCCAGTACTTC

v_gene: TRBV15
abundance: NA
j_gene: TRBJ2-3
d_gene: NA
CDR3aa: CATSRDPGHTDTQYF
CDR3nt: TGTGCCACCAGCAGAGACCCGGGCCACACAGATACGCAGTATTTT

v_gene: TRBV9
abundance: NA
j_gene: TRBJ1-2
d_gene: NA
CDR3aa: CASSRFLAGYTF
CDR3nt: TGTGCCAGCAGCCGGTTCCTGGCCGGCTACACCTTC

v_gene: TRBV7-2
abundance: NA
j_gene: TRBJ2-2
d_gene: NA
CDR3aa: CASSLIASPPGELFF
CDR3nt: TGTGCCAGCAGCTTAATAGCTTCACCCCCCGGGGAGCTGTTTTTT

v_gene: TRBV7-2
abundance: NA
j_gene: TRBJ2-2
d_gene: TRBD1
CDR3aa: CASSIRGRGELFF
CDR3nt: TGTGCCAGCAGCATCAGGGGGCGCGGGGAGCTGTTTTTT

v_gene: TRBV5-4
abundance: NA
j_gene: TRBJ2-2
d_gene: TRBD2
CDR3aa: CASSLPVPGLTTGELFF
CDR3nt: TGTGCCAGCAGCTTGCCGGTTCCGGGACTAACCACCGGGGAGCTGTTTTTT

v_gene: TRBV6-5
abundance: NA
j_gene: TRBJ2-1
d_gene: NA
CDR3aa: CASSSQGVSEQFF
CDR3nt: TGTGCCAGCAGTTCTCAAGGGGTGAGTGAGCAGTTCTTC

v_gene: TRBV18
abundance: NA
j_gene: TRBJ2-7
d_gene: TRBD2
CDR3aa: CASSREAGGTYEQYF
CDR3nt: TGTGCCAGCTCACGAGAAGCGGGAGGTACTTACGAGCAGTACTTC

v_gene: TRBV6-6
abundance: once
j_gene: TRBJ2-7
d_gene: TRBD2
CDR3aa: CASSSGGLSGEQYF
CDR3nt: TGTGCCAGCAGCTCGGGGGGACTATCTGGGGAGCAGTACTTC

v_gene: TRBV19
abundance: NA
j_gene: TRBJ2-5
d_gene: TRBD1
CDR3aa: CASRYNPGQGPGTQYF
CDR3nt: TGTGCCAGTAGATACAACCCGGGACAGGGCCCAGGGACCCAGTACTTC

v_gene: TRBV7-2
abundance: few
j_gene: TRBJ2-7
d_gene: NA
CDR3aa: CASSPDNRPYEQYF
CDR3nt: TGTGCCAGCAGCCCGGACAATCGCCCCTACGAGCAGTACTTC

v_gene: TRBV24-1
abundance: NA
j_gene: TRBJ2-7
d_gene: NA
CDR3aa: CATRGRDPPTYEQYF
CDR3nt: TGTGCCACCAGGGGCCGGGACCCCCCAACCTACGAGCAGTACTTC

v_gene: TRBV5-1
abundance: NA
j_gene: TRBJ1-2
d_gene: NA
CDR3aa: CASRDTNYGYTF
CDR3nt: TGCGCCAGCAGGGACACTAACTATGGCTACACCTTC

v_gene: TRBV5-6
abundance: NA
j_gene: TRBJ1-3
d_gene: TRBD1
CDR3aa: CASSSQGDTIYF
CDR3nt: TGTGCCAGCAGTAGCCAGGGGGACACCATATATTTT

v_gene: TRBV5-1
abundance: once
j_gene: TRBJ2-5
d_gene: NA
CDR3aa: CASSLQETQYF
CDR3nt: TGCGCCAGCAGCCTACAAGAGACCCAGTACTTC

v_gene: TRBV28
abundance: NA
j_gene: TRBJ2-5
d_gene: NA
CDR3aa: CASSLSGLWQETQYF
CDR3nt: TGTGCCAGCAGTTTATCAGGGTTGTGGCAAGAGACCCAGTACTTC

v_gene: TRBV11-2
abundance: NA
j_gene: TRBJ2-7
d_gene: TRBD1
CDR3aa: CASSLRGTGSHEQYF
CDR3nt: TGTGCCAGCAGCTTAAGGGGGACAGGGTCCCACGAGCAGTACTTC

v_gene: TRBV6-4
abundance: NA
j_gene: TRBJ1-5
d_gene: NA
CDR3aa: CASKRRSQPQHF
CDR3nt: TGTGCCAGCAAGAGACGAAGTCAGCCCCAGCATTTT

v_gene: TRBV14
abundance: NA
j_gene: TRBJ2-5
d_gene: NA
CDR3aa: CASSQGPTTETQYF
CDR3nt: TGTGCCAGCAGCCAAGGGCCGACTACCGAGACCCAGTACTTC

v_gene: TRBV10-1
abundance: NA
j_gene: TRBJ2-2
d_gene: NA
CDR3aa: CASSESRGQNTGELFF
CDR3nt: TGCGCCAGCAGTGAGTCGAGAGGACAGAACACCGGGGAGCTGTTTTTT

v_gene: TRBV5-4
abundance: once
j_gene: TRBJ2-7
d_gene: TRBD2
CDR3aa: CASSSDGTSGYEQYF
CDR3nt: TGTGCCAGCAGTTCCGATGGGACTAGCGGCTACGAGCAGTACTTC

v_gene: TRBV4-1
abundance: NA
j_gene: TRBJ2-1
d_gene: NA
CDR3aa: CASTPMWGDNNEQFF
CDR3nt: TGCGCCAGCACGCCTATGTGGGGGGACAACAATGAGCAGTTCTTC

v_gene: TRBV29-1
abundance: NA
j_gene: TRBJ1-2
d_gene: NA
CDR3aa: CSVVMDSYGYTF
CDR3nt: TGCAGCGTTGTGATGGACTCCTATGGCTACACCTTC

v_gene: TRBV10-1
abundance: NA
j_gene: TRBJ2-1
d_gene: TRBD2
CDR3aa: CASSEKLAGVLKTYNEQFF
CDR3nt: TGCGCCAGCAGTGAGAAACTAGCGGGGGTCCTTAAAACATACAATGAGCAGTTCTTC

v_gene: TRBV9
abundance: NA
j_gene: TRBJ1-4
d_gene: NA
CDR3aa: CASSARVTNEKLFF
CDR3nt: TGTGCCAGCAGCGCCAGGGTAACTAATGAAAAACTGTTTTTT